These 11 T cell receptor beta chains originate from one sample sequenced in a study of memory CD4+ T cells and cytomegalovirus serostatus. The sort gate was single viable CD3+CD4+CD8-CD45RO+ cells for memory CD4+ T cells. Assay: immunoSEQ multiplex PCR; the TCRdb copy retains only in-frame clones and omits some. The sample has some 58,000 clones, roughly 80% seen once. The sample consisted of memory CD4+ T cells from blood. These TCRs come from an adult in good health and CMV-seronegative.

The V and J genes are TRBV27 and TRBJ2-7; tentative D call: TRBD1 (6 bases). Trimming left V 6 bases short and J 2 bases short, with 14 bases between. Germline V CDR1 and CDR2: MNHEY, SMNVEV (reference sequence). The CDR3 has 14 amino acids. CDR3 sequence: CASSRKGTTYEQYF. The CDR3 nucleotides read TGTGCCAGCAGCAGAAAAGGGACAACCTACGAGCAGTACTTC.

This chain joins TRBV30 and TRBJ2-1, with 9 positions matching TRBD2. This CDR3 has 14 amino acids. V shed 1 base and J 5 bases; nucleotides not matched to a gene: 3. Germline assignment: CDR1 GTSNPN and CDR2 SVGIG (reference sequence). The CDR3 protein is CAWSATSGHNEQFF. The CDR3, as DNA: TGTGCCTGGAGTGCGACTAGCGGACACAATGAGCAGTTCTTC.

The rearrangement joins TRBV2 to TRBJ2-7, with D possibly TRBD2 on 5 matching bases. Trimming took off 0 bases at V and 4 bases at J, with 10 bases between the two ends. Germline V gives CDR1 SNHLY, CDR2 FYNNEI. This CDR3 spans 14 amino acids. CDR3 nucleotides: TGTGCCAGCAGTGAAGCGGGAGCGAGTTACGAGCAGTACTTC. It codes for CASSEAGASYEQYF.

This chain joins TRBV29-1 and TRBJ2-3, with D possibly TRBD1 on 5 matching bases. Trimming took 7 bases from V and 8 from J, leaving 43 bases between them. Germline CDR1 reads SQVTM; CDR2 reads ANQGSEA. CDR3 length: 21 residues. In DNA form, the CDR3 reads TGCAGCGCCAATCTACTGCTACGACGGCGGAGTAGTGGTGGGGCAGACTTTACGCAGTATTTT. It codes for CSANLLLRRRSSGGADFTQYF.

The CDR3 loop reads CASSIAVNTQPQHF. DNA of the CDR3: TGTGCCAGTAGTATAGCCGTCAATACTCAGCCCCAGCATTTT. This chain links TRBV19 with TRBJ1-5; D uncertain. Trimming took off 1 base at V and 6 bases at J, with 10 bases between the two ends. The CDR3 is 14 amino acids. Germline V gives CDR1 LNHDA, CDR2 SQIVND (reference sequence).

This CDR3 is CASSAPTQGNQPQHF. In DNA form, the CDR3 reads TGTGCCAGCAGTGCGCCGACACAGGGGAATCAGCCCCAGCATTTT. The rearrangement uses TRBV6-1 and TRBJ1-5; TRBD1 matches 7 bases. Trimming at V came to 4 bases and at J to 4 bases, leaving 7 bases not matched to a gene. The CDR3 is 15 residues long. Per germline, CDR1 MNHNS and CDR2 SASEGT.

The chain is built from TRBV29-1 and TRBJ1-2; 8 bases match TRBD1. CDR1 and CDR2 from the germline V gene are SQVTM and ANQGSEA. Trimming at V came to 2 bases and at J to 10 bases, leaving 12 bases not matched to a gene. The CDR3 is made up of 14 amino acids. CDR3 in amino acids: CSVEKNRDRSSYTF. In nucleotides, the CDR3 is TGCAGCGTTGAAAAGAACAGGGACAGGTCTTCCTACACCTTC.

This clone was counted a few times. The chain links TRBV11-2 to TRBJ2-7; D uncertain. From germline, CDR1 is SGHAT and CDR2 FQNNGV. The CDR3 is 14 amino acids. The V end lost 5 bases, the J end lost 3 bases, and 14 bases lay between the germline ends. In DNA, the CDR3 is TGTGCCAGCAGCCCAAATTCCGCAAGCTACGAGCAGTACTTC. Protein: CASSPNSASYEQYF.

This clone was seen a handful of times. The chain employs TRBV6-5 and TRBJ2-1, with 7 positions matching TRBD2. Trimming removed 5 bases from V and 5 bases from J; junction bases left unmatched: 9. The CDR3 is 15 amino acids. Germline values: CDR1 MNHEY, CDR2 SVGAGI. The CDR3: CASSLRGDPDNEQFF. The DNA for the CDR3 is TGTGCCAGCAGTCTCCGGGGGGATCCTGACAATGAGCAGTTCTTC.

A few counts support this clone. V usage is TRBV18 and J usage is TRBJ2-7; 8 bases line up with TRBD1. The CDR3 has 16 amino acids. The V gene's germline CDR1 is KGHSH and CDR2 LQKENI. V lost 1 base, J lost 5 bases, and 10 bases stayed unmatched. The CDR3 spells CASSPRGRTGSDEQYF. CDR3 nucleotides: TGTGCCAGCTCACCACGAGGAAGGACAGGGTCCGACGAGCAGTACTTC.

In its sample, this clone was seen a few times. The chain uses TRBV7-2 and TRBJ2-3, with a weak D call TRBD1 (5 bases). The CDR3 consists of 15 residues. V was cut by 6 bases and J by 6 bases, with 19 bases left in between. Germline V gene sequence: CDR1 SGHTA, CDR2 FQGNSA. This CDR3 reads CASRRRGVPGDTQYF. The CDR3 bases are TGTGCCAGCAGGCGTCGTGGGGTCCCAGGGGATACGCAGTATTTT.